The 4 T cell receptor beta chains below come from one sample, sequenced in a study of T cells in Graves' hyperthyroidism and ophthalmopathy. There were TCR beta CDR3 regions amplified from RNA transcripts. HTBI primers drove first-round RT-PCR of the TCR CDR3. TCRdb analysed the multiplex PCR reads with MiXCR anew, one entry per CDR3 protein. The sample lists hundreds of thousands of distinct CDR3 sequences, more than 30% occurring once. The specimen was blood. These receptor sequences come from a man aged 18-30 years with Graves' hyperthyroidism.

The chain uses TRBV5-1 and TRBJ1-1; D is ambiguous. This CDR3 has 14 amino acids. Germline V lookup: CDR1 SGHRS, CDR2 YFSETQ. V was trimmed by 0 bases and J by 2 bases, leaving 8 bases between them. This CDR3 reads CASSLALRNTEAFF. The CDR3 DNA is TGCGCCAGCAGCTTGGCCCTCAGAAACACTGAAGCTTTCTTT.

This clonotype turned up a few times. V and J are TRBV5-1 and TRBJ2-7, with 7 bases identical to TRBD1. The length of the CDR3 is 14 residues. CDR1 and CDR2 (germline): SGHRS, YFSETQ. Trimming cost V 4 bases and J 4 bases; bases outside gene matches: 8. CDR3 sequence (DNA): TGCGCCAGCAGCCCGTCGGACAGGCCTTACGAGCAGTACTTC. Amino acids: CASSPSDRPYEQYF.

This clonotype was detected many times. The V and J genes are TRBV25-1 and TRBJ2-7; 7 bases map to TRBD1. The CDR3 contains 13 residues. CDR1 MGHDK and CDR2 SYGVNS come from the germline V gene. Trimming at V came to 8 bases and at J to 3 bases, leaving 7 bases not matched to a gene. CDR3 nucleotides: TGTGCCAGCGCCGGGACAGTTCTCTACGAGCAGTACTTC. The encoded protein is CASAGTVLYEQYF.

Many counts were recorded for this clonotype. The chain carries TRBV5-1 and TRBJ1-2; 9 bases agree with TRBD1. Losses at the gene ends were 0 bases for V and 8 bases for J; bases not matched to a gene: 5. The CDR3 covers 14 residues. The germline CDR1 and CDR2 sequences are SGHRS and YFSETQ. The CDR3 coding sequence is TGCGCCAGCAGCTTGGGGACAGGGGAAGGAGGCTACACCTTC. Residues: CASSLGTGEGGYTF.